Listed below are T cell receptor beta chains from one sample, sequenced in a study of cytomegalovirus exposure and HLA in healthy donors. The assay was immunoSEQ multiplex PCR, and TCRdb's table has in-frame clones only and misses some. The table has 90,000 to 130,000 clones, 70% to 85% seen once. Sequences were obtained from PBMCs. These receptors were collected from a woman between 18 and 29 years old in good health and CMV-seronegative. CDR3s include the opening cysteine and the closing phenylalanine or tryptophan. The order of the fields is V gene, D gene, J gene, clone size, CDR3 protein, CDR3 DNA. The D gene is left open where the match is weak. Some rows mark clone size as missing; the rest say once, few, many or name a class of expanded clone.

TRBV9	NA	TRBJ1-6	NA	CASTAQGVDNSPLHF	TGTGCCAGCACCGCACAGGGCGTCGATAATTCACCCCTCCACTTT
TRBV7-9	NA	TRBJ2-2	NA	CASSSNTRVAGELFF	TGTGCCAGCAGTTCGAATACGAGGGTTGCCGGGGAGCTGTTTTTT
TRBV29-1	NA	TRBJ2-6	NA	CSVESSTSGANVLTF	TGCAGCGTTGAAAGTTCTACCTCTGGGGCCAACGTCCTGACTTTC
TRBV11-2	NA	TRBJ2-5	NA	CASSFPQGEETQYF	TGTGCCAGCAGCTTTCCACAGGGCGAGGAGACCCAGTACTTC
TRBV6-1	TRBD1	TRBJ2-7	NA	CASSELGQVGVEQYF	TGTGCCAGCAGTGAACTGGGACAGGTAGGAGTCGAGCAGTACTTC
TRBV6-6	TRBD1	TRBJ1-1	once	CASSLSDRGRNTEAFF	TGTGCCAGCAGTTTATCTGACAGGGGGCGAAACACTGAAGCTTTCTTT
TRBV19	NA	TRBJ2-1	NA	CATAGGFYNEQFF	TGTGCCACGGCGGGCGGCTTTTACAATGAGCAGTTCTTC
TRBV2	TRBD1	TRBJ1-1	few	CASGRATGLPRAFF	TGTGCCAGCGGTAGGGCGACAGGGTTACCACGAGCTTTCTTT
TRBV2	NA	TRBJ1-1	NA	CASSEYAEMNTEAFF	TGTGCCAGCAGTGAATACGCGGAAATGAACACTGAAGCTTTCTTT
TRBV27	NA	TRBJ1-1	NA	CASRGFDTEAFF	TGTGCCAGCAGGGGCTTTGACACTGAAGCTTTCTTT
TRBV4-1	NA	TRBJ1-1	NA	CASSHLNAGQKNTEAFF	TGCGCCAGCAGCCATTTAAATGCAGGACAGAAGAACACTGAAGCTTTCTTT
TRBV6-1	NA	TRBJ2-1	once	CASRDGLYNEQFF	TGTGCCAGCAGAGATGGCCTTTACAATGAGCAGTTCTTC
TRBV4-2	TRBD2	TRBJ2-3	once	CASSRSGGLADTDTQYF	TGTGCCAGCAGCCGCTCAGGGGGACTAGCGGACACAGATACGCAGTATTTT
TRBV5-1	TRBD1	TRBJ2-7	NA	CASSKTGGASYEQYF	TGCGCCAGCAGCAAGACAGGGGGCGCGTCCTACGAGCAGTACTTC
TRBV4-1	NA	TRBJ1-2	NA	CASRPIAAGYGYTF	TGCGCCAGCAGGCCAATTGCAGCAGGGTACGGCTACACCTTC
TRBV13	TRBD2	TRBJ2-7	NA	CASSSATLLAGRTYEQYF	TGTGCCAGCAGCTCCGCAACCCTACTAGCGGGGCGTACCTACGAGCAGTACTTC
TRBV9	TRBD1	TRBJ1-2	NA	CASSGTSGTGNNYGYTF	TGTGCCAGCAGCGGCACGAGTGGGACAGGGAATAACTATGGCTACACCTTC
TRBV30	NA	TRBJ2-7	once	CAWSANHEQYF	TGTGCCTGGAGTGCTAACCACGAGCAGTACTTC